Following are 26 T cell receptor beta chains from one sample sequenced in a study of cytomegalovirus exposure and HLA in healthy donors. Researchers ran the PCR with 60 Vbeta and 13 Jbeta primers. Generated by immunoSEQ multiplex PCR, the TCRdb table keeps only in-frame clones and is missing some. The sample yields 75,000 to 80,000 clones, of which the top ten take up 3.5% to 4%. Material: PBMCs. These receptors all stem from a man aged 18 to 30 in good health and CMV-seropositive.

The rearrangement joins TRBV18 to TRBJ1-1; TRBD1 matches 7 bases. V lost 0 bases to trimming and J lost 0 bases; unmatched junction nucleotides: 10. The CDR3 is made up of 18 amino acids. Per the germline V gene, CDR1 is KGHSH and CDR2 is LQKENI. CDR3 nucleotides: TGTGCCAGCTCACCACCGATGGGGACAGTCCCCATGAACACTGAAGCTTTCTTT. This gives the protein CASSPPMGTVPMNTEAFF.

The J gene is TRBJ2-4, the V gene TRBV6-5; possible D gene TRBD2, 6 bases. V lost 6 bases and J 8 bases, leaving 17 bases between the germline ends. Germline CDR1 reads MNHEY; CDR2 reads SVGAGI. The CDR3 length is 14 residues. For the CDR3, the DNA is TGTGCCAGCAGCCCCCGAGGAGGGAGAGACATTCAGTACTTC. This gives the protein CASSPRGGRDIQYF.

This chain joins TRBV6-5 and TRBJ2-7; D remains ambiguous. Looked up from germline, CDR1 is MNHEY and CDR2 is SVGAGI. The CDR3 contains 12 residues. The germline V and J ends were trimmed by 6 bases and 0 bases, with 6 bases remaining between them. The CDR3 protein is CASRSVSYEQYF. As DNA, the CDR3 is TGTGCCAGCAGGAGCGTCTCCTACGAGCAGTACTTC.

The chain has TRBV5-1 and TRBJ2-7, with 7 nucleotides matching TRBD2. Germline trimming cut 0 bases from V and 0 bases from J; bases unmatched to any gene: 12. Germline-derived CDR1 and CDR2 are SGHRS and YFSETQ. CDR3 length equals 18 residues. Here the CDR3 DNA reads TGCGCCAGCAGCTTGGGTCCAGGGAGGGCGGGCCTCTCCTACGAGCAGTACTTC. This gives the protein CASSLGPGRAGLSYEQYF.

CDR3 region: CASSFGQGVNSEAFF. The DNA of the CDR3 is TGTGCCAGCAGCTTTGGACAGGGGGTAAACTCTGAAGCTTTCTTT. This chain links TRBV13 with TRBJ1-1; 10 bases match TRBD1. Trimming cost V 3 bases and J 6 bases; bases outside gene matches: 7. The CDR3 has 15 residues. In germline, CDR1 is PRHDT, CDR2 FYEKMQ (reference sequence).

V gene TRBV5-1 combines with J gene TRBJ2-2; D is unclear. CDR1 and CDR2 (germline): SGHRS, YFSETQ. CDR3 length: 14 amino acids. V was trimmed by 0 bases and J by 5 bases, leaving 8 bases between them. The CDR3 nucleotides read TGCGCCAGCAGCTTGGGACTTCTTACCGGGGAGCTGTTTTTT. It specifies CASSLGLLTGELFF.

The CDR3 region is CASSPTGGSYNEQFF. The CDR3 nucleotides are TGTGCCAGCAGCCCGACAGGGGGCTCCTACAATGAGCAGTTCTTC. The rearrangement uses TRBV14 and TRBJ2-1; 9 bases agree with TRBD1. The germline gives CDR1 SGHDN, CDR2 FVKESK. The CDR3 runs 15 residues. Germline trimming cut 4 bases from V and 0 bases from J; bases unmatched to any gene: 1. The entire variable domain, with the rest obtained from reference TRBV14 and TRBJ2-1, is as follows: EAGVTQFPSHSVIEKGQTVTLRCDPISGHDNLYWYRRVMGKEIKFLLHFVKESKQDESGMPNNRFLAERTGGTYSTLKVQPAELEDSGVYFCASSPTGGSYNEQFFGPGTRLTVL.

This chain links TRBV5-8 with TRBJ2-2; D unresolved. This CDR3 is built from 14 residues. Germline V gene lookup returns CDR1 SGHTS and CDR2 YDEGEE. Deletions cut 2 bases from V and 8 bases from J, with 13 bases between. Here the CDR3 reads CASSFQIRTGELFF. In DNA form, the CDR3 reads TGTGCCAGCAGCTTTCAGATCCGAACAGGGGAGCTGTTTTTT.

The V and J genes are TRBV11-2 and TRBJ1-6, with TRBD1 as a possible D gene (6 bases). Germline CDR1 is SGHAT and CDR2 is FQNNGV. The CDR3 loop spans 15 amino acids. The V and J ends lost 2 bases and 8 bases respectively, with 13 bases between them. CDR3 sequence: CASSLRGADYSPLHF. The CDR3 DNA follows: TGTGCCAGCAGCTTACGGGGGGCGGACTATTCACCCCTCCACTTT.

The rearrangement joins TRBV28 to TRBJ2-7; tentative D call: TRBD2 (5 bases). The V gene lost 5 bases and the J gene lost 2 bases, with 16 bases spanning the gap. Germline V gene sequence: CDR1 MDHEN, CDR2 SYDVKM. This CDR3 is built from 15 residues. The CDR3 DNA is TGTGCCAGCAGTCCATTCAGGACTCACGCCTACGAGCAGTACTTC. This codes for CASSPFRTHAYEQYF.

This chain connects TRBV6-1 to TRBJ2-7; D is ambiguous. There are 12 residues in the CDR3. Germline-derived CDR1 and CDR2 are MNHNS and SASEGT. Trimming cost V 7 bases and J 4 bases, with 11 bases left between them. The CDR3 nucleotides read TGTGCCAGCAAGCGACTCCCGTACGAGCAGTACTTC. It is translated as CASKRLPYEQYF.

This chain links TRBV5-6 with TRBJ1-2; possibly TRBD1 for D (5 bases). CDR1 is SGHDT, CDR2 YYEEEE, per germline. The germline V and J ends were trimmed by 0 bases and 7 bases, with 13 bases remaining between them. The CDR3 is made up of 14 amino acids. CDR3: CASSLGTGVSGYTF. The CDR3 region has the DNA TGTGCCAGCAGCTTGGGAACAGGCGTTAGTGGCTACACCTTC.

V usage is TRBV6-5 and J usage is TRBJ2-3, with 7 bases identical to TRBD2. The germline CDR1 and CDR2 sequences are MNHEY and SVGAGI. V was clipped by 6 bases and J by 0 bases; unmatched bases: 6. The CDR3 length is 15 residues. CDR3 in DNA: TGTGCCAGCAGCCCCTGGGAGGGTAGCACAGATACGCAGTATTTT. Translation: CASSPWEGSTDTQYF.

The chain is built from TRBV7-2 and TRBJ2-7, with 9 bases that match TRBD2. The J segment lost 3 bases and the V segment lost 2 bases, leaving 2 bases of the junction unmatched. The CDR3 loop spans 14 amino acids. Germline values: CDR1 SGHTA, CDR2 FQGNSA. The CDR3 DNA sequence: TGTGCCAGCAGCTTATTGCGGGGGGGCTACGAGCAGTACTTC. Translating gives CASSLLRGGYEQYF.

The CDR3 DNA reads TGTGCCAGCACGGGATCGACATCTCACTATGGCTACACCTTC. It encodes CASTGSTSHYGYTF. V is TRBV28 and J is TRBJ1-2, with D uncertain. Per germline, CDR1 MDHEN and CDR2 SYDVKM. The CDR3 extends over 14 amino acids. Trimming removed 7 bases at V and 3 bases at J, with 15 bases between.

The rearrangement links TRBV28 to TRBJ1-4, with D unresolved. The CDR3 length is 15 residues. Germline loops: CDR1 MDHEN, CDR2 SYDVKM. V lost 2 bases and J lost 4, with 11 bases in between. The CDR3 is CASSLRQTLNEKLFF. The CDR3 DNA sequence: TGTGCCAGCAGTTTAAGGCAGACTCTTAATGAAAAACTGTTTTTT.

The V call is TRBV27, the J call TRBJ2-2; 7 nucleotides line up with TRBD2. Germline V gene sequence: CDR1 MNHEY, CDR2 SMNVEV (reference sequence). CDR3 length equals 15 residues. V lost 6 bases and J lost 3; bases outside the gene matches: 7. The CDR3 DNA reads TGTGCCAGCAGGACCGGGACTACCTACACCGGGGAGCTGTTTTTT. Amino acids: CASRTGTTYTGELFF.

The rearrangement links TRBV13 to TRBJ2-1; TRBD1 matches at 8 bases. This CDR3 is built from 17 residues. V lost 6 bases to trimming and J lost 4 bases; unmatched junction nucleotides: 14. Germline-derived CDR1 and CDR2 are PRHDT and FYEKMQ (reference sequence). CDR3 loop: CASSPPPTGEDYNEQFF. CDR3 sequence (DNA): TGTGCCAGCAGTCCACCCCCGACAGGGGAAGATTACAATGAGCAGTTCTTC.

The CDR3 spells CSVGPSGSWETQYF. CDR3 in DNA: TGCAGCGTTGGCCCTAGCGGGAGTTGGGAGACCCAGTACTTC. The chain joins TRBV29-1 to TRBJ2-5; 10 bases match TRBD2. Germline assignment: CDR1 SQVTM and CDR2 ANQGSEA. The ends lost 4 bases at V and 5 bases at J; junction bases unmatched: 7. The CDR3 is made up of 14 amino acids. The entire variable domain, with the rest obtained from reference TRBV29-1 and TRBJ2-5, is as follows: SAVISQKPSRDICQRGTSLTIQCQVDSQVTMMFWYRQQPGQSLTLIATANQGSEATYESGFVIDKFPISRPNLTFSTLTVSNMSPEDSSIYLCSVGPSGSWETQYFGPGTRLLVL.

The chain has TRBV5-1 and TRBJ2-7; 14 bases are shared with TRBD2. Germline V CDR1 and CDR2: SGHRS, YFSETQ. CDR3 size: 15 residues. J was trimmed by 0 bases and V by 6 bases; bases with no gene match: 2. This CDR3 is CASMGTSGSSYEQYF. CDR3 sequence (DNA): TGCGCCAGCATGGGGACTAGCGGGAGCTCCTACGAGCAGTACTTC.

This chain uses TRBV5-1 with TRBJ2-1, with a weak D call TRBD1 (5 bases). In germline, CDR1 is SGHRS, CDR2 YFSETQ. The germline V and J ends were trimmed by 3 bases and 9 bases, with 16 bases remaining between them. The CDR3 has 14 amino acids. Here the CDR3 DNA reads TGCGCCAGCAGCTCAGACAGCCACTCTAGTGAGCAGTTCTTC. Its protein is CASSSDSHSSEQFF. The variable domain in full, completed from reference TRBV5-1 and TRBJ2-1, reads KAGVTQTPRYLIKTRGQQVTLSCSPISGHRSVSWYQQTPGQGLQFLFEYFSETQRNKGNFPGRFSGRQFSNSRSEMNVSTLELGDSALYLCASSSDSHSSEQFFGPGTRLTVL.

This rearrangement joins TRBV4-1 to TRBJ2-7; D is unclear. In germline, CDR1 is MGHRA, CDR2 YSYEKL. The CDR3 totals 16 residues. Trimming took 4 bases from V and 4 from J, leaving 20 bases between them. CDR3 coding DNA: TGCGCCAGCAGCCCGGATTGGGCAGGCCCCCCGTACGAGCAGTACTTC. Amino acid sequence: CASSPDWAGPPYEQYF.

This sequence joins TRBV10-1 and TRBJ2-2, with TRBD1 identical over 11 bases. There are 17 residues in the CDR3. The germline CDR1 and CDR2 sequences are WNHNN and SYGVQD (reference sequence). Unmatched junction bases numbered 7, after V lost 3 bases and J lost 4 bases. CDR3 in amino acids: CASSDPGQGVPTGELFF. The CDR3 region has the DNA TGCGCCAGCAGTGACCCGGGACAGGGGGTCCCCACCGGGGAGCTGTTTTTT.

The rearrangement uses TRBV19 and TRBJ1-2; 9 bases map to TRBD1. V lost 5 bases to trimming and J lost 3 bases; unmatched junction nucleotides: 7. Germline-derived CDR1 and CDR2 are LNHDA and SQIVND (reference sequence). The CDR3 length is 15 residues. This CDR3 is CASSLWDRVDYGYTF. In DNA, the CDR3 is TGTGCCAGTAGTCTCTGGGACAGGGTGGACTATGGCTACACCTTC.

This chain connects TRBV11-2 to TRBJ2-5, with 10 nucleotides matching TRBD1. V was clipped by 1 base and J by 5 bases; unmatched bases: 10. Germline CDR1 reads SGHAT; CDR2 reads FQNNGV. The CDR3 is 17 residues long. As DNA, the CDR3 is TGTGCCAGCAGCTTAGTCTTCGGACAGGGGGAAGGGGAGACCCAGTACTTC. It encodes CASSLVFGQGEGETQYF.

The CDR3 DNA follows: TGTGCCAGCACGCCCGGGGGGGTGAGGGACTATGGCTACACCTTC. It is translated as CASTPGGVRDYGYTF. The chain uses TRBV27 and TRBJ1-2, with a possible D match to TRBD1 (5 bases). The CDR3 totals 15 residues. Germline CDR1 and CDR2: MNHEY and SMNVEV (reference sequence). V dropped 7 bases and J dropped 3 bases, with 18 bases sitting between them.